Listed below are T cell receptor beta chains from one sample, sequenced in a study of control samples from healthy donors and cancer patients. Using immunoSEQ multiplex PCR, the repertoire was profiled, and TCRdb retains in-frame clones only, with some absent. The sample shows some 76,000 clones, around 92% of them seen only once. Sequenced material: PBMCs. The receptors come from a man aged 60 to 69 with lung cancer. Both conserved end residues are part of each CDR3.

TRBV29-1 CSVDLLTGELFF
TRBV10-2 CASKVGVNYGYTF
TRBV20-1 CSAILKNIQYF
TRBV7-2 CASNLGGFNTEAFF
TRBV6-1 CASSEVRPAQQFF
TRBV15 CATSHGGAMNTEAFF
TRBV6-1 CASSEARLREAFF
TRBV5-1 CASSLVSVSEETQYF
TRBV25-1 CASSGTGTGIHPLHF
TRBV5-5 CASSLGALDQPQHF
TRBV9 CASSSVAGSTDTQYF
TRBV29-1 CSVLGGFNYGYTF
TRBV7-6 CASSLAGGPPGNTIYF
TRBV29-1 CSVEGGVADTQYF
TRBV27 CASSFWGGQNEQFF
TRBV5-5 CASSSFFRGEGNTEAFF
TRBV7-2 CASSLRGQGNSPLHF
TRBV5-5 CASSLEYRQGNQPQHF